This is a list of T cell receptor beta chains from one sample in a study of post-analysis software for immune sequencing data. TCRdb re-called the PCR reads with MiXCR, one entry per CDR3 protein. Among roughly 800,000 distinct CDR3 sequences listed, about 45% were seen once. Sequencing was done on a sample of blood. These receptors were collected from a girl between 10 and 17 years old with multiple sclerosis. Both conserved end residues are part of each CDR3. The order of the fields is V gene, D gene, clone size, J gene, CDR3 DNA, CDR3 protein. A D gene is named only where the DNA matches it firmly. The size entry is marked missing in some rows and otherwise reads once, few, many or a size class.

V: TRBV20-1; D: TRBD1; size: once; J: TRBJ1-1; DNA: TGCAGTACTACCGGGACAGTGGACACTGAAGCTTTCTTT; CDR3: CSTTGTVDTEAFF
V: TRBV12-3/TRBV12-4; D: TRBD1; size: few; J: TRBJ2-1; DNA: TGTGCCAGTAGGGACAGAATCGACAATGAGCAGTTCTTC; CDR3: CASRDRIDNEQFF
V: TRBV2; D: -; size: few; J: TRBJ2-6; DNA: TGTGCCAGCAGTCAAGTCTCTGGGGCCAACGTCCTGACTTTC; CDR3: CASSQVSGANVLTF
V: TRBV12-3/TRBV12-4; D: -; size: -; J: TRBJ2-3; DNA: TGTGCCAGCAGCTCATTCGCAGATACGCAGTATTTT; CDR3: CASSSFADTQYF
V: TRBV18; D: TRBD2; size: -; J: TRBJ2-3; DNA: TGTGCCAGCTCACCTACGACTAGCGGTCGCACAGATACGCAGTATTTT; CDR3: CASSPTTSGRTDTQYF
V: TRBV7-2; D: -; size: -; J: TRBJ1-2; DNA: TGTGCCAGCAGCCGCGGGGCGGGAGACCGGTCTAACTATGGCTACACCTTC; CDR3: CASSRGAGDRSNYGYTF
V: TRBV10-3; D: TRBD2; size: -; J: TRBJ2-7; DNA: TGTGCCATCAGTGAGGGACTAGCGGGGACCTACGAGCAGTACTTC; CDR3: CAISEGLAGTYEQYF
V: TRBV20-1; D: TRBD1; size: few; J: TRBJ1-5; DNA: TGCAGTGCTAGACAGGGACAGCTAAATCAGCCCCAGCATTTT; CDR3: CSARQGQLNQPQHF
V: TRBV28; D: -; size: -; J: TRBJ1-4; DNA: TGTGCCAGCAGTTTATTGTCGGAACTTGGTGAAAAACTGTTTTTT; CDR3: CASSLLSELGEKLFF
V: TRBV6-5; D: -; size: few; J: TRBJ1-2; DNA: TGTGCCAGCAGTTACTCTGGCGGGAAGGGCTATGGCTACACCTTC; CDR3: CASSYSGGKGYGYTF
V: TRBV7-6; D: TRBD2; size: -; J: TRBJ2-1; DNA: TGTGCCAGCAGCACCCTAGCGGGCCCCAGCTCCTACAATGAGCAGTTCTTC; CDR3: CASSTLAGPSSYNEQFF